These 8 T cell receptor beta chains were sequenced from one sample in a study of T cells in women clearing cervical HPV infection. The table came from immunoSEQ multiplex PCR; TCRdb's copy has only in-frame clones and leaves some out. In total, the table holds about 48,000 clones. The sequencing input was blood buffy coat. The receptors come from a woman aged 18-69 years with a cervical HPV16 infection that either progressed to CIN3+ or cleared (not recorded which).

With respect to this clone: The CDR3 end is not reached by the read, which stops 3 residues before it; the germline J gene fills it in. J is TRBJ2-1 and V is TRBV27; D not certain. V was trimmed by 3 bases and J by 8 bases, leaving 11 bases between them. In germline, CDR1 is MNHEY, CDR2 SMNVEV (reference sequence). The CDR3 is 13 residues long. CDR3: CASSFSLVDEQFF. Partial CDR3 DNA: TGTGCCAGCAGTTTTTCCCTAGTGGATGAG.

Note on this clone: The read ends 3 residues shy of where the CDR3 ends; the end is completed using the germline J gene. The genes are TRBV7-2 and TRBJ1-3; D uncertain. This CDR3 contains 15 residues. Germline V CDR1 and CDR2: SGHTA, FQGNSA. V dropped 4 bases and J dropped 0 bases, with 10 bases sitting between them. CDR3 DNA, as far as it was read: TGTGCCAGCAGCTGGCAGGAGAGCTCTGGAAACACC. This codes for CASSWQESSGNT. The full CDR3 reads CASSWQESSGNTIYF.

In regard to this clone: Read data end 3 residues before the CDR3 end; the end is taken from the germline J gene. V and J are TRBV2 and TRBJ1-5, with 7 bases matching TRBD1. Germline lookup yields CDR1 SNHLY and CDR2 FYNNEI. This CDR3 is built from 14 residues. The J segment lost 3 bases and the V segment lost 10 bases, leaving 9 bases of the junction unmatched. CDR3: CATARTGPNQPQHF. The sequenced CDR3 bases are TGTGCCACCGCCCGGACAGGCCCCAATCAGCCC.

As for this clone: From the germline J gene comes the end of the CDR3, since the read stops 3 residues before it. V usage is TRBV7-2 and J usage is TRBJ1-3, with 8 bases that match TRBD1. With V trimmed by 4 bases and J by 4 bases, 3 bases remained unmatched. CDR1 SGHTA and CDR2 FQGNSA come from the germline V gene. This CDR3 is 14 amino acids long. CDR3: CASSSDRGGNTIYF. CDR3 DNA, as far as it was read: TGTGCCAGCAGCTCAGACAGGGGAGGAAACACC.

Details on this clone: The read stops 3 residues short of the end of the CDR3; the missing end is completed from the germline J gene. The V and J genes are TRBV20-1 and TRBJ2-1, with 10 nucleotides matching TRBD2. The germline V gene has CDR1 DFQATT and CDR2 SNEGSKA (reference sequence). J was trimmed by 2 bases and V by 5 bases; bases with no gene match: 3. The CDR3 is 14 amino acids. This CDR3 reads CSAPGLAAYNEQFF. The sequenced part of the CDR3 DNA is TGCAGTGCTCCCGGACTAGCGGCCTACAATGAG.

Comments on this clone: The CDR3 end lies 3 residues beyond the end of the read and is filled in from the germline J gene. V and J are TRBV5-1 and TRBJ1-1; 7 positions agree with TRBD1. V gave up 1 base and J gave up 5 bases; unmatched junction bases: 8. The CDR3 extends over 15 amino acids. The germline gives CDR1 SGHRS, CDR2 YFSETQ. Incomplete CDR3 DNA: TGCGCCAGCAGCTTGACGCCAGGGGGAAGGACTGAA. It is translated as CASSLTPGGRTE. The whole CDR3 sequence is CASSLTPGGRTEAFF. Variable domain in full (rest from reference TRBV5-1 and TRBJ1-1): KAGVTQTPRYLIKTRGQQVTLSCSPISGHRSVSWYQQTPGQGLQFLFEYFSETQRNKGNFPGRFSGRQFSNSRSEMNVSTLELGDSALYLCASSLTPGGRTEAFFGQGTRLTVV.

For this clone: The sequence runs out 3 residues before the end of the CDR3; the remainder is reconstructed from the germline J gene. The chain links TRBV10-3 to TRBJ1-5, with 7 bases fitting TRBD1. There are 13 residues in the CDR3. Germline trimming cut 6 bases from V and 9 bases from J; bases unmatched to any gene: 8. Per germline, CDR1 ENHRY and CDR2 SYGVKD. The CDR3 bases that were read are TGTGCCATCAGAGGGACAGAGAGTACGCCC. Amino acid sequence: CAIRGTESTP. The full CDR3 is CAIRGTESTPQHF.

CDR3 loop: CSARKGDSSYNEQFF. The DNA read from the CDR3 is TGCAGTGCGAGAAAGGGCGACAGCTCCTACAATGAG. This chain uses TRBV20-1 with TRBJ2-1, with a tentative D call TRBD1 (5 bases). The read terminates 3 residues before the CDR3 end, so the remaining end is supplied by the germline J gene. CDR1 and CDR2 (germline): DFQATT, SNEGSKA (reference sequence). The CDR3 contains 15 residues. V was trimmed by 6 bases and J by 0 bases, leaving 15 bases between them.